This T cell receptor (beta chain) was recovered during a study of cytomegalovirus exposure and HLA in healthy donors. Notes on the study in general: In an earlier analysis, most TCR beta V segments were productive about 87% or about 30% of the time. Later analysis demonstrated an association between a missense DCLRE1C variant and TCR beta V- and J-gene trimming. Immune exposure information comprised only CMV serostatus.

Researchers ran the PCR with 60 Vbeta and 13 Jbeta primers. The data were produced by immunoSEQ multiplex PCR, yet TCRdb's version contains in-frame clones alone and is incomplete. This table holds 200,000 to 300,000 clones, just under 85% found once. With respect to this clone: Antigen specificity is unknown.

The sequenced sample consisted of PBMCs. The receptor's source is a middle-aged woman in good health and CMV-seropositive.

CDR3 in amino acids: CASSSEGLDLREQYF. The CDR3 bases are TGCGCCAGCAGCAGTGAGGGACTAGATCTTAGGGAGCAGTACTTC. The genes are TRBV5-1 and TRBJ2-7, with TRBD2 matching over 8 bases. Germline V gene lookup returns CDR1 SGHRS and CDR2 YFSETQ. The V and J ends lost 4 bases and 7 bases, in that order; junction bases with no gene match: 13. This CDR3 region has 15 residues.